These 21 T cell receptor beta chains share one sample of origin, sequenced in a study of blood T cells in healthy people across ages. A second PCR, run for roughly 7 to 11 cycles, used a sample-barcoded 5' primer plus a J-beta primer mix. Using its own MiXCR run on the 5' RACE reads, TCRdb lists one record per CDR3 protein. The sample shows about 1 million distinct CDR3 sequences, roughly a quarter of them seen only once. The same data also contributed to another study, on T cells of mothers and their children.

The source material was blood. Receptors were obtained from a girl aged 2-10 years in good health.

The genes are TRBV20-1 and TRBJ2-7, with 7 bases that match TRBD2. CDR3 size: 12 residues. Germline lookup yields CDR1 DFQATT and CDR2 SNEGSKA (reference sequence). The ends lost 5 bases at V and 3 bases at J; junction bases unmatched: 4. In nucleotides, the CDR3 is TGCAGTGCTGCGGGGGACCACTACGAGCAGTACTTC. As protein: CSAAGDHYEQYF.

This clonotype has only one observation. The chain carries TRBV28 and TRBJ2-1; tentative D call: TRBD1 (6 bases). Germline V gene sequence: CDR1 MDHEN, CDR2 SYDVKM. The CDR3 runs to 16 residues. V lost 5 bases and J lost 1, with 15 bases in between. CDR3 nucleotide sequence: TGTGCCAGCAGTGGGATCGCAGGGGCATCCTACAATGAGCAGTTCTTC. It yields the protein CASSGIAGASYNEQFF. The full variable domain, in which reference TRBV28 and TRBJ2-1 provide the parts outside the CDR3, is DVKVTQSSRYLVKRTGEKVFLECVQDMDHENMFWYRQDPGLGLRLIYFSYDVKMKEKGDIPEGYSVSREKKERFSLILESASTNQTSMYLCASSGIAGASYNEQFFGPGTRLTVL.

The V call is TRBV28, the J call TRBJ2-5, with 8 bases lining up with TRBD1. V was pared by 7 bases and J by 4 bases, with 11 bases of the junction left unmatched. Germline CDR1 and CDR2: MDHEN and SYDVKM. This CDR3 contains 15 residues. CDR3 in DNA: TGTGCCAGCAACCGGGGACAGGTCAGAGGAGAGACCCAGTACTTC. Translation gives CASNRGQVRGETQYF.

The genes are TRBV20-1 and TRBJ1-6; possible D gene TRBD1, 5 bases. V was trimmed by 1 base and J by 3 bases, leaving 10 bases between them. The germline CDR1 and CDR2 sequences are DFQATT and SNEGSKA (reference sequence). The CDR3 sequence is 15 residues long. The CDR3 DNA sequence: TGCAGTGCTAGAGTGACAGTGGACTATAATTCACCCCTCCACTTT. Protein sequence: CSARVTVDYNSPLHF.

This clonotype has a handful of counts. The V and J genes are TRBV7-3 and TRBJ2-7, with TRBD1 matching over 10 bases. V was pared by 5 bases and J by 9 bases, with 10 bases of the junction left unmatched. Germline V lookup: CDR1 SGHTA, CDR2 FQGTGA. The CDR3 is 14 amino acids. In nucleotides, the CDR3 is TGTGCCAGCAGCCAGACAGGGGGCGCCCAAGTGCAGTACTTC. It is translated as CASSQTGGAQVQYF.

The chain employs TRBV20-1 and TRBJ1-1; the D is unclear. The CDR3 runs to 11 residues. Trimming pared 0 bases from V and 10 bases from J, leaving 9 bases between. The V gene's germline CDR1 is DFQATT and CDR2 SNEGSKA (reference sequence). The CDR3 here is CSARDERGAFF. The CDR3 DNA follows: TGCAGTGCTAGAGATGAACGGGGAGCTTTCTTT.

This rearrangement joins TRBV29-1 to TRBJ2-3; D is uncertain. V lost 3 bases and J 2 bases, leaving 9 bases between the germline ends. The CDR3 is made up of 13 amino acids. The V gene's germline CDR1 is SQVTM and CDR2 ANQGSEA. The CDR3 DNA reads as TGCAGCGTTGAGAAGCAGAACACAGATACGCAGTATTTT. Translating gives CSVEKQNTDTQYF.

This clonotype was seen only a few times. This chain connects TRBV6-5 to TRBJ2-1, with D possibly being TRBD1 or TRBD2 (6 bases each). The CDR3 runs to 15 residues. CDR1 and CDR2 (germline): MNHEY, SVGAGI. With 0 bases removed from V and 6 bases from J, the gap between germline ends came to 12 bases. The CDR3 DNA follows: TGTGCCAGCAGTTACTCAAGGGGGGCGATCAATGAGCAGTTCTTC. This gives the protein CASSYSRGAINEQFF.

The rearrangement joins TRBV3-1 to TRBJ2-5; D is undetermined. Germline V gene lookup returns CDR1 LGHDT and CDR2 YNNKEL (reference sequence). The V and J ends lost 6 bases and 5 bases respectively, with 16 bases between them. CDR3 length: 14 amino acids. CDR3 sequence reads: CASSPDLVPETQYF. The CDR3 DNA reads as TGTGCCAGCAGTCCGGACCTAGTCCCGGAGACCCAGTACTTC.

This rearrangement joins TRBV2 to TRBJ2-7; D tentatively reads TRBD1 or TRBD2 (5 bases each). V lost 2 bases and J 2 bases, leaving 13 bases between the germline ends. CDR1 SNHLY and CDR2 FYNNEI come from the germline V gene. The CDR3 extends over 15 amino acids. The CDR3 here is CASSETGRDPYEQYF. For the CDR3, the DNA is TGTGCCAGCAGTGAAACAGGCCGGGACCCCTACGAGCAGTACTTC. The complete variable domain, with remaining parts taken from reference TRBV2 and TRBJ2-7, reads EPEVTQTPSHQVTQMGQEVILRCVPISNHLYFYWYRQILGQKVEFLVSFYNNEISEKSEIFDDQFSVERPDGSNFTLKIRSTKLEDSAMYFCASSETGRDPYEQYFGPGTRLTVT.

This rearrangement joins TRBV6-2 or TRBV6-3 to TRBJ2-1, with D maybe TRBD2 (5 bases). Looked up from germline, CDR1 is MNHEY and CDR2 is SVGEGT. V shed 5 bases and J shed 9 bases, with 20 bases lying between them. The CDR3 runs 15 residues. The DNA for the CDR3 is TGTGCCAGCAGTCTGGAGGTGGGCGCAGTGGTTGAGCAGTTCTTC. This translates into CASSLEVGAVVEQFF.

J is TRBJ1-2 and V is TRBV28; TRBD1 aligns across 7 bases. Per germline, CDR1 MDHEN and CDR2 SYDVKM. CDR3 length equals 15 residues. Losses at the gene ends were 5 bases for V and 7 bases for J; bases not matched to a gene: 13. The CDR3 DNA follows: TGTGCCAGCAGTCCCTGGGACAGAACGTTAGGTGGCTACACCTTC. Amino acids: CASSPWDRTLGGYTF.

The chain links TRBV3-1 to TRBJ2-1, with unresolved D. V lost 2 bases, J lost 8 bases, and 13 bases lay in between. The length of the CDR3 is 14 residues. The germline V gene encodes CDR1 LGHDT and CDR2 YNNKEL (reference sequence). The CDR3 reads CASSQRVSTDEQFF. DNA of the CDR3: TGTGCCAGCAGCCAACGGGTCAGTACGGATGAGCAGTTCTTC.

The rearrangement links TRBV28 to TRBJ2-5; the match to TRBD1 covers 8 bases. This CDR3 has 15 amino acids. Germline trimming cut 5 bases from V and 11 bases from J; bases unmatched to any gene: 16. CDR1 is MDHEN and CDR2 is SYDVKM in the germline V gene. The CDR3, as DNA: TGTGCCAGCAGTCGGCCCGGGACAGGCGATTACAAGCAGTACTTC. Protein: CASSRPGTGDYKQYF.

This chain links TRBV2 with TRBJ2-7; D unresolved. Trimming stripped 4 bases from V and 3 bases from J, with 10 bases between. Germline V CDR1 and CDR2: SNHLY, FYNNEI. The CDR3 is 13 amino acids. CDR3 DNA sequence: TGTGCCAGCAGTGCCCGGGTATTCTACGAGCAGTACTTC. Its translation is CASSARVFYEQYF.

This clonotype was recorded a few times. The rearrangement links TRBV20-1 to TRBJ2-1; D remains unclear. The CDR3 covers 14 residues. V lost 5 bases and J lost 0, with 11 bases in between. Germline values: CDR1 DFQATT, CDR2 SNEGSKA (reference sequence). The CDR3: CSARTRSSYNEQFF. The DNA of the CDR3 is TGCAGTGCTCGGACCCGGAGCTCCTACAATGAGCAGTTCTTC.

This clonotype was counted only a few times. The chain couples TRBV18 to TRBJ2-7; D is ambiguous. Germline V lookup: CDR1 KGHSH, CDR2 LQKENI. This CDR3 is built from 15 residues. The ends were cut back, 3 bases at V and 4 bases at J, with 16 bases in the middle. CDR3 nucleotides: TGTGCCAGCTCACCTTCGGGCAGTTCCGTTTACGAGCAGTACTTC. Amino acid sequence: CASSPSGSSVYEQYF.

This chain links TRBV6-2 or TRBV6-3 with TRBJ2-4; a weak D match, TRBD2 (6 bases). Germline CDR1 reads MNHEY; CDR2 reads SVGEGT. Trimming removed 0 bases at V and 9 bases at J, with 12 bases between. This CDR3 spans 14 amino acids. The CDR3 nucleotides are TGTGCCAGCAGTTACTCGAACAGGCGGGGCATTCAGTACTTC. The encoded protein is CASSYSNRRGIQYF.

The CDR3 DNA follows: TGCAGTGCTATAAGGTCTCCGAGCTCCTACAATGAGCAGTTCTTC. As protein: CSAIRSPSSYNEQFF. The chain has TRBV20-1 and TRBJ2-1; D not resolved. V lost 4 bases and J lost 0, with 13 bases in between. The CDR3 is 15 amino acids. The V gene's germline CDR1 is DFQATT and CDR2 SNEGSKA (reference sequence).

This clonotype came up a few times. The chain combines TRBV29-1 with TRBJ2-7; no definite D call. Germline V CDR1 and CDR2: SQVTM, ANQGSEA. The CDR3 spans 12 residues. V was cut by 6 bases and J by 1 base, with 10 bases left in between. CDR3 bases: TGCAGCGTCTCCTCCGGGTCCTACGAGCAGTACTTC. Protein sequence: CSVSSGSYEQYF.

The rearrangement links TRBV27 to TRBJ1-6; D gene uncertain. The V gene's germline CDR1 is MNHEY and CDR2 SMNVEV (reference sequence). CDR3 length: 14 residues. Deletions cut 5 bases from V and 4 bases from J, with 9 bases between. CDR3 in DNA: TGTGCCAGCAGTCAGCAGAAGTATAATTCACCCCTCCACTTT. This codes for CASSQQKYNSPLHF.